This entry describes one T cell receptor (beta chain). Its antigen remains unidentified. No much larger clonotype is one base removed from it; base qualities were not supplied. Reading the germline V gene (reference sequence) gives CDR1 LNHNV and CDR2 YYDKDF. Here V drops 3 bases and J drops 3 bases, and the junction holds 2 bases not matched to any gene. The CDR3 runs 14 amino acids, cysteine and phenylalanine included. Solely the CDR3 DNA is kept, with 42 bases framed from the first base. The data derive from a study of shared clonotypes between healthy human individuals (dated by TCRdb to the early 2020s). In terms of the full investigation: The cohort included three men and a couple of women between 18 and 49 years of age. The study deeply sequenced blood TCR repertoires of about 5 healthy adults to estimate repertoire size and the extent of clonotype sharing between individuals. To increase sequencing depth and limit assay-specific biases, different laboratories used diverse techniques to prepare libraries and sequence TCR repertoires. For each donor, CD4 naive and CD4 memory were each run on three plates, CD8 naive on two plates, and CD8 memory on one plate. Between about 0.94 and 8.9 billion PBMCs per donor were obtained by leukapheresis. Beyond this particular receptor, the publication reports: Naive subsets generally had larger estimated clonotype richness than memory subsets did. When a handful of donors were compared, the shared fraction of clonotypes was about 5% for naive CD4, 3.5% to 4% for naive CD8, 2.3% for memory CD4, and 0.4% for memory CD8. Pairwise subsampling indicated that sequencing depth was expected to affect the degree of clonotype sharing among donors. Only blood was sampled, and tissue TCR repertoires likely differ from those in blood. Incomplete sequencing was indicated by rarefaction of sorted-subset datasets, despite the large sequencing depth. Because the study included only a small number of donors, the genetic and exposure-history diversity represented was limited. Compared with non-shared clonotypes, the clonotypes found in all four sorted-subset donors had higher generation probabilities.

The donors were healthy, HIV-negative adults with no recently reported acute infections or vaccinations. Every donor was a Caucasian adult residing in Nashville, Tennessee, USA. Magnetic negative selection was used to enrich CD4+ T cells, after which naive cells were positively selected on CD45RA and the negative fraction became the memory subset. After blood collection by leukapheresis, PBMCs were isolated using Ficoll-Histopaque density gradient centrifugation and then cryopreserved in the vapor phase of liquid nitrogen. Analytical flow cytometry was used to check the purity and quantity of every magnetically sorted T cell population. Genomic DNA was isolated from each sorted fraction and quantified by UV absorbance on a Nanodrop 2000c. Using the deep immunoSEQ assay, TCR CDR3 regions were amplified from genomic DNA by multiplex PCR. Extracted genomic DNA from each cell subset was spread evenly across all wells of several immunoSEQ 96-well plates, with each plate serving as a replicate. For sorted subsets, about 200 ng genomic DNA, equal to tens of thousands of T cell genomes, was loaded into each replicate PCR. Purified libraries were quantified with a Qubit 3.0 fluorometer, sized on a Bioanalyzer 2100, and re-quantified with the KAPA Library Quantification kit. A separate single-read 150-cycle Illumina NextSeq 550 flow cell was used to sequence each immunoSEQ 96-well plate. Per the source publication's procedure: Because the immunoSEQ output included only junctional sequences and no quality scores, the filtering could not be the same as the filtering used for full-length reads. Sequences were annotated with PyIR, a Python wrapper for IgBLAST v1.9, and V/J genes and CDR3 were assigned using IMGT germline references. Reads were filtered out if the reads had weak V/J assignments (E-value above 1e-6), no CDR3, stop codons, out-of-frame junctions, or ambiguous translated residues. V3J clonotypes were defined as sequences sharing an identical inferred V gene, J gene, and CDR3 amino acid sequence. The percentage overlap between two repertoires was calculated by dividing the number of shared unique clonotypes by the size of the smaller repertoire. Three approaches were used to assess repertoire richness: RTK rarefaction, the Chao1 estimator, and Recon v2.1 estimates of unobserved clonotypes. For all TCRbeta clonotypes obtained by the gDNA method from four donors, generation probabilities were computed with OLGA. Here the immuneACCESS table is served through TCRdb, limited to in-frame sequences with V and J called. Missing clones are a known gap in these copies; in checked studies unresolved V genes cover under half, and the rest lacks a known reason. Clone size and the V and J calls come from that table; the DNA yielded D and trimming. Present in this sample are 1.6 million or so clones, around 98.5% of which were seen just once. 0.36% of the sample goes to the ten largest clones.

This receptor was taken from a young man in good health. Input material: naive CD4+ T cells sorted from blood. The intended sense of this specimen's cell subset or site label: CD45RA+ positively selected. The chain links TRBV15 with TRBJ2-1; 7 nucleotides in the junction match TRBD1. The CDR3 region has the sequence CATSRRQGYNEQFF. The nucleotide sequence is TGTGCCACCAGCAGGAGACAGGGCTACAATGAGCAGTTCTTC.